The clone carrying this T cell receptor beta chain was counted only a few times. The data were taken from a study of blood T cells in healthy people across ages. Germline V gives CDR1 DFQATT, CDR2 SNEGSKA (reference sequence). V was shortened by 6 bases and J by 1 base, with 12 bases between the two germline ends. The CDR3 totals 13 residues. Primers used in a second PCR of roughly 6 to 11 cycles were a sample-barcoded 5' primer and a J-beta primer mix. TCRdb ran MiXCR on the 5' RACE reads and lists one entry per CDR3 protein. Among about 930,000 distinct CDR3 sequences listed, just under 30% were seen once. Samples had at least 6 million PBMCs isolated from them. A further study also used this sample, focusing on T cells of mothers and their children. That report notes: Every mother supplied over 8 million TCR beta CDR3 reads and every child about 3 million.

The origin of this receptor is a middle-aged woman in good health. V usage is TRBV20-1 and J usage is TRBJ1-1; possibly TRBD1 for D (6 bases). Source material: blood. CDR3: CSAARQANTEAFF. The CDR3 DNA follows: TGCAGTGCCGCCCGACAGGCGAACACTGAAGCTTTCTTT.